Sequencing of this T cell receptor beta chain was carried out in a study of T-cell memory formation after mild COVID-19. Findings and limits, study-wide: Confirmation of SARS-CoV-2 specificity was lacking for second-wave clones peaking day 37. Clones contracting day 15 to 85 were balanced CD4/CD8; later expanders leaned CD4+.

Ten or more counts support this clonotype. The target antigen is unknown. TCR alpha and TCR beta cDNA libraries carrying sample barcodes and UMIs came from 5'RACE with constant-segment primers. TCRdb analysed the 5' RACE reads with MiXCR anew, one entry per CDR3 protein. The sample has around 300,000 distinct CDR3 sequences; approximately 18% are singletons. The ends were cut back, 0 bases at V and 0 bases at J, with 10 bases in the middle. Per germline, CDR1 MGHRA and CDR2 YSYEKL. This CDR3 has 16 residues. The rearrangement joins TRBV4-1 to TRBJ2-3; D gene uncertain. Sequenced material: PBMCs or a T cell subset sorted from them (not recorded which). The receptor was isolated from a man aged 18 to 30 who had mild COVID-19 (a few samples of this study predate the infection). Cell type and time point are not known. CDR3: CASSQEGIPSTDTQYF. The CDR3 DNA is TGCGCCAGCAGCCAAGAAGGGATCCCTAGCACAGATACGCAGTATTTT.